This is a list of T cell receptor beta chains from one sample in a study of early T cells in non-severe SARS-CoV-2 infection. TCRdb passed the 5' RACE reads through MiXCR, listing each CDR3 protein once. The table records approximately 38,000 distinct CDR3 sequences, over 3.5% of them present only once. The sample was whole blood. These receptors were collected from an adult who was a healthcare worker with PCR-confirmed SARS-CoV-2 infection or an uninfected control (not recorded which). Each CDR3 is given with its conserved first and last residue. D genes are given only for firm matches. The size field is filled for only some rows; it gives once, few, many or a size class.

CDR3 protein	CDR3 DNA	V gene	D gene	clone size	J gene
CASSQDPSGETQYF	TGCGCCAGCAGCCAAGATCCGAGCGGCGAGACCCAGTACTTC	TRBV4-3	.	.	TRBJ2-5
CASSRDGIRHSYNSPLHF	TGTGCCAGCAGCCGTGATGGGATCCGCCACTCCTATAATTCACCCCTCCACTTT	TRBV5-6	.	many	TRBJ1-6
CASSTTGSGAKAKNIQYF	TGTGCCAGTAGTACTACGGGATCGGGGGCGAAAGCCAAAAACATTCAGTACTTC	TRBV19	.	many	TRBJ2-4
CASSQDGTGSYEQYF	TGTGCCAGCAGCCAAGATGGTACGGGGTCCTACGAGCAGTACTTC	TRBV3-1	.	many	TRBJ2-7
CASSHLRRQEQYF	TGTGCCAGCAGTCATCTGAGGAGACAGGAGCAGTACTTC	TRBV28	.	.	TRBJ2-7
CSAKLGTLQETQYF	TGCAGTGCCAAACTCGGGACGCTTCAAGAGACCCAGTACTTC	TRBV20-1	.	few	TRBJ2-5
CASSLFLAGAVDTQYF	TGTGCCAGCAGTTTATTTCTAGCGGGGGCCGTAGATACGCAGTATTTT	TRBV12-3/TRBV12-4	TRBD2	many	TRBJ2-3
CASSFEDYEQYF	TGTGCCAGCAGTTTCGAGGACTACGAGCAGTACTTC	TRBV28	.	few	TRBJ2-7
CASSFVDREAFF	TGTGCCAGCAGCTTCGTGGACAGGGAAGCTTTCTTT	TRBV7-9	TRBD1	few	TRBJ1-1
CASSLAGGTYEQYF	TGTGCCAGCAGCTTGGCGGGGGGGACCTACGAGCAGTACTTC	TRBV7-2	TRBD2	many	TRBJ2-7
CSARDSLADGARMRNQPQHF	TGCAGTGCTAGAGATAGTCTTGCTGATGGGGCTCGGATGCGGAATCAGCCCCAGCATTTT	TRBV20-1	.	many	TRBJ1-5
CASSLGDRADTGELFF	TGTGCCAGCAGCTTAGGGGACAGGGCTGACACCGGGGAGCTGTTTTTT	TRBV11-1	TRBD1	many	TRBJ2-2
CASSYLTWDGHEQYF	TGTGCCAGCAGTTATCTTACCTGGGACGGCCACGAGCAGTACTTC	TRBV6-2/TRBV6-3	.	.	TRBJ2-7
CASRQIAGGYQETQYF	TGCGCCAGCAGACAGATAGCGGGGGGGTACCAAGAGACCCAGTACTTC	TRBV10-2	TRBD2	many	TRBJ2-5
CASSYYGGLRNEQFF	TGTGCCAGCAGCTACTACGGGGGGCTGAGGAATGAGCAGTTCTTC	TRBV7-9	.	many	TRBJ2-1
CASKPTLAKNIQYF	TGTGCCAGTAAACCAACCCTAGCCAAAAACATTCAGTACTTC	TRBV19	.	many	TRBJ2-4
CSASPGDYNEQFF	TGCAGTGCTAGTCCAGGGGACTACAATGAGCAGTTCTTC	TRBV20-1	.	many	TRBJ2-1
CASSPPTGMNTEAFF	TGTGCCAGCAGTCCCCCGACAGGGATGAACACTGAAGCTTTCTTT	TRBV28	TRBD1	medium-sized	TRBJ1-1
CSVEAEEQFF	TGCAGCGTTGAAGCGGAAGAGCAGTTCTTC	TRBV29-1	.	.	TRBJ2-1
CASSSLDGASYEQYF	TGTGCCAGCAGCTCACTCGATGGGGCCTCCTACGAGCAGTACTTC	TRBV7-9	.	many	TRBJ2-7
CASSAMTENVPQFF	TGCGCCAGCAGTGCTATGACAGAAAACGTTCCCCAGTTCTTC	TRBV10-1	.	many	TRBJ2-1
CASSFTGLAGNTQYF	TGTGCCAGCAGCTTTACCGGACTAGCGGGGAATACGCAGTATTTT	TRBV7-2	TRBD2	.	TRBJ2-3
CATSPRGRRGEQYF	TGTGCCACCAGCCCCCGGGGGAGAAGGGGCGAGCAGTACTTC	TRBV15	.	few	TRBJ2-7
CSAGTNSDNNEQFF	TGCAGCGCAGGGACGAACTCAGACAACAATGAGCAGTTCTTC	TRBV29-1	.	few	TRBJ2-1
CASSQGWGAEAFF	TGTGCCAGCAGCCAAGGCTGGGGCGCTGAAGCTTTCTTT	TRBV3-1	.	.	TRBJ1-1
CSVEDYNYGYTF	TGCAGCGTTGAAGACTATAACTATGGCTACACCTTC	TRBV29-1	.	few	TRBJ1-2
CASSQKDQPQHF	TGTGCCAGCAGCCAGAAGGATCAGCCCCAGCATTTT	TRBV3-1	.	.	TRBJ1-5
CAISDPGRGVGGELFF	TGTGCCATCAGTGACCCGGGCAGGGGGGTAGGCGGGGAGCTGTTTTTT	TRBV10-3	.	.	TRBJ2-2
CASSDSIVRSEAFF	TGTGCCAGCAGTGACTCGATCGTGCGCTCTGAAGCTTTCTTT	TRBV6-4	.	many	TRBJ1-1
CASSLPLEGLGEKLFF	TGTGCCAGCAGTTTACCTTTAGAGGGTTTAGGAGAAAAACTGTTTTTT	TRBV28	.	.	TRBJ1-4
CASSPDGSSPLHF	TGTGCCAGCAGTCCGGATGGGTCTTCACCCCTCCACTTT	TRBV12-3/TRBV12-4	.	many	TRBJ1-6